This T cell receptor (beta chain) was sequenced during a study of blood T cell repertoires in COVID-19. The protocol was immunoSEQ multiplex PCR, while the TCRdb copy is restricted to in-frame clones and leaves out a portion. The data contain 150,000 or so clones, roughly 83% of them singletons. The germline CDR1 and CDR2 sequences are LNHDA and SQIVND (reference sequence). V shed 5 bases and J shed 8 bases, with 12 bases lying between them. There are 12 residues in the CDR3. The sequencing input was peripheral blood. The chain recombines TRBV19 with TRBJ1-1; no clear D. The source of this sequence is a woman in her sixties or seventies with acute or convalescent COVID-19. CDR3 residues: CASSFRLGEAFF. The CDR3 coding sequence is TGTGCCAGTAGTTTCCGACTAGGGGAAGCTTTCTTT. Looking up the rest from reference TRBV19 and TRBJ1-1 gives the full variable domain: DGGITQSPKYLFRKEGQNVTLSCEQNLNHDAMYWYRQDPGQGLRLIYYSQIVNDFQKGDIAEGYSVSREKKESFPLTVTSAQKNPTAFYLCASSFRLGEAFFGQGTRLTVV.